The 21 T cell receptor beta chains listed next were all sequenced from one sample in a study of response to subunit inactivated influenza vaccine listed by TCRdb under 2018. Library construction relied on RT-PCR. Sequencer: Illumina HiSeq 2500. The public reads were run again by TCRdb, first through fastp at Q25 and then through MiXCR, and only productive beta chains were kept. Each CDR3 protein gets just one entry, which takes the most common genes and DNA from the rows behind it. The sample table records about 180,000 distinct CDR3 sequences; around 10% of these occur just once. The ten largest account for under 40% of the sample. Sample: CD8+ T cells sorted from PBMCs, taken 23 months after vaccination. All receptors derive from a man aged 45 to 70 who received an inactivated influenza vaccine. Donor details come from another sample of the same person, matched by shared clones.

This clonotype occurred a few times. V and J are TRBV6-5 and TRBJ2-1, with 15 bases lining up with TRBD2. Trimming took 3 bases from V and 8 from J; bases not matched to a gene: 8. CDR3 length equals 17 residues. CDR1 is MNHEY and CDR2 is SVGAGI in the germline V gene. The CDR3 DNA sequence: TGTGCCAGCAGTTATTCTGGACTAGCGGGAGGGCCACATGAGCAGTTCTTC. Encoded protein: CASSYSGLAGGPHEQFF.

The chain recombines TRBV6-5 with TRBJ2-1; the D gene is possibly TRBD2 (7 bases). This CDR3 is built from 16 residues. Germline values: CDR1 MNHEY, CDR2 SVGAGI. V lost 4 bases and J 9 bases, leaving 22 bases between the germline ends. The CDR3 DNA is TGTGCCAGCAGTTTAGGGGGGGACTTAGGCTACCGTGAGCAGTTCTTC. Translation: CASSLGGDLGYREQFF.

This clonotype occurred a few times. The genes are TRBV12-3 or TRBV12-4 and TRBJ2-1; tentatively, D is TRBD2 (5 bases). The CDR3 sequence is 13 residues long. Trimming left V 6 bases short and J 8 bases short, with 14 bases between. Here the CDR3 reads CASSPTRADEQFF. DNA for the CDR3: TGTGCCAGCAGCCCCACTAGGGCGGATGAGCAGTTCTTC.

The chain couples TRBV18 to TRBJ1-1; no firm D call. In germline, CDR1 is KGHSH, CDR2 LQKENI. CDR3 size: 13 residues. The germline V and J ends were trimmed by 5 bases and 0 bases, with 7 bases remaining between them. CDR3 sequence (DNA): TGTGCCAGCTCATCCCCAGTGAACACTGAAGCTTTCTTT. Translation gives CASSSPVNTEAFF.

V and J are TRBV25-1 and TRBJ2-1; D possibly corresponds to TRBD2 (5 bases). CDR1 MGHDK and CDR2 SYGVNS come from the germline V gene. The CDR3 has 17 residues. Deletions cut 1 base from V and 2 bases from J, with 15 bases between. CDR3 coding DNA: TGTGCCAGCAGTGAATCGGTCCTCGGGGATACCTACAATGAGCAGTTCTTC. Protein product: CASSESVLGDTYNEQFF.

The chain recombines TRBV24-1 with TRBJ2-7; 8 nucleotides align to TRBD2. After removal of 1 base from V and 3 bases from J, the junction contained 4 bases not matched to a gene. CDR3 length: 15 amino acids. Germline loops: CDR1 KGHDR, CDR2 SFDVKD. The CDR3 DNA reads TGTGCCACCAGTGATTTTGTAGCGGGAAACTACGAGCAGTACTTC. As protein: CATSDFVAGNYEQYF.

This clonotype was seen repeatedly, ten times or more. The chain joins TRBV4-2 to TRBJ2-3; TRBD2 matches at 7 bases. V lost 5 bases and J lost 3; bases outside the gene matches: 5. Germline lookup yields CDR1 LGHNA and CDR2 YNFKEQ. The length of the CDR3 is 14 residues. The CDR3 nucleotides are TGTGCCAGCAGCTTAGGGCGGGGGACAGATACGCAGTATTTT. This codes for CASSLGRGTDTQYF.

V is TRBV4-2 and J is TRBJ1-5, with TRBD1 matching 9 bases. The junction had 7 bases not matched to a gene; V was cut back by 1 base and J by 3 bases. The CDR3 spans 17 residues. Germline V gene lookup returns CDR1 LGHNA and CDR2 YNFKEQ. The CDR3, as DNA: TGTGCCAGCAGCCAAGTGGGACAGGGTACCCTCAATCAGCCCCAGCATTTT. This encodes CASSQVGQGTLNQPQHF.

The V and J genes are TRBV19 and TRBJ1-1; D is ambiguous. Germline CDR1 and CDR2: LNHDA and SQIVND (reference sequence). CDR3 length: 16 amino acids. V was clipped by 7 bases and J by 0 bases, with 18 bases between them. CDR3 coding DNA: TGTGCCAGTACCAAGGGTCTCGTCGAGATGAACACTGAAGCTTTCTTT. Translating it yields CASTKGLVEMNTEAFF.

This clonotype has a handful of counts. The chain uses TRBV11-2 and TRBJ2-3, with a possible D match to TRBD2 (6 bases). CDR3 length equals 17 residues. CDR1 is SGHAT, CDR2 FQNNGV, per germline. The V end was cut by 4 bases, the J end by 3 bases, with 20 bases between. CDR3 residues: CASSSLGGWAQTDTQYF. In nucleotides, the CDR3 is TGTGCCAGCAGCTCTCTGGGGGGATGGGCACAGACAGATACGCAGTATTTT.

V is TRBV7-9 and J is TRBJ2-1, with 8 bases aligning to TRBD1. Germline V lookup: CDR1 SEHNR, CDR2 FQNEAQ (reference sequence). V lost 6 bases, J lost 2 bases, and 6 bases stayed unmatched. This CDR3 spans 15 amino acids. CDR3 sequence (DNA): TGTGCCAGCAGTTCAAGGACAGGGACCTACAATGAGCAGTTCTTC. Amino acid sequence: CASSSRTGTYNEQFF.

This clonotype was seen many times. The chain joins TRBV25-1 to TRBJ2-2; D uncertain. Germline loops: CDR1 MGHDK, CDR2 SYGVNS. There are 13 residues in the CDR3. V lost 1 base and J lost 5, with 5 bases in between. CDR3 coding DNA: TGTGCCAGCAGTGAATGGGGAACCGGGGAGCTGTTTTTT. This encodes CASSEWGTGELFF.

This clonotype appeared many times. This sequence joins TRBV4-2 and TRBJ1-2, with D perhaps TRBD1 (5 bases). Trimming stripped 0 bases from V and 8 bases from J, with 16 bases between. Germline CDR1 LGHNA, CDR2 YNFKEQ. The CDR3 runs 15 residues. In DNA form, the CDR3 reads TGTGCCAGCAGCCAAGATTCGAGGGGAACGGAGGGCTACACCTTC. Residues: CASSQDSRGTEGYTF.

This clonotype has a handful of counts. The genes are TRBV7-6 and TRBJ2-1, with 9 bases matching TRBD2. V shed 6 bases and J 3 bases; nucleotides not matched to a gene: 3. Germline CDR1 and CDR2: SGHVS and FNYEAQ. CDR3 length equals 14 residues. CDR3 coding DNA: TGTGCCAGCAGGCGGCGGGAGGGCTACAATGAGCAGTTCTTC. It is translated as CASRRREGYNEQFF.

The J gene is TRBJ2-1, the V gene TRBV27, with 7 bases matching TRBD2. Germline-derived CDR1 and CDR2 are MNHEY and SMNVEV (reference sequence). V lost 6 bases and J lost 7; bases outside the gene matches: 15. This CDR3 has 16 amino acids. The CDR3: CASSEQGLAEINEQFF. The CDR3 DNA reads as TGTGCCAGCAGCGAGCAGGGCCTAGCGGAGATTAATGAGCAGTTCTTC.

This clonotype was counted at least ten times. V is TRBV29-1 and J is TRBJ1-1; 7 bases align to TRBD1. Germline V gene data show CDR1 as SQVTM and CDR2 as ANQGSEA. This CDR3 comprises 12 residues. V trimming: 3 bases; J trimming: 4 bases; junction bases outside the gene matches: 2. CDR3 protein: CSVEQGVTEAFF. In DNA form, the CDR3 reads TGCAGCGTTGAGCAGGGGGTCACTGAAGCTTTCTTT.

Many counts were recorded for this clonotype. The CDR3 region is CASSSQGSYNEQFF. For the CDR3, the DNA is TGTGCCAGCAGTTCCCAGGGCTCCTACAATGAGCAGTTCTTC. The chain combines TRBV6-5 with TRBJ2-1; maybe TRBD1 (5 bases). Germline loops: CDR1 MNHEY, CDR2 SVGAGI. Between the trimmed V and J ends, which lost 4 bases and 0 bases, there was a span of 7 bases. The CDR3 totals 14 residues.

This clonotype was detected a few times. A much bigger clone sits one base away, suggesting this may be a read error. The chain joins TRBV6-5 to TRBJ1-2; D unclear. Germline loops: CDR1 MNHEY, CDR2 SVGAGI. V was pared by 2 bases and J by 6 bases, with 4 bases between. The CDR3 runs 11 residues. CDR3 DNA: TGTGCCAGCAGTTACGGGCATGGCTACACCTTC. This sequence encodes CASSYGHGYTF.

By sample fraction, this clonotype is medium-sized. This sequence joins TRBV7-8 and TRBJ2-7, with TRBD1 as a possible D gene (6 bases). Germline V lookup: CDR1 SGHVS, CDR2 FQNEAQ. V lost 4 bases and J lost 1, with 11 bases in between. This CDR3 comprises 14 residues. The DNA for the CDR3 is TGTGCCAGCAGCTCACGACAGGATTCCTACGAGCAGTACTTC. Encoded protein: CASSSRQDSYEQYF.

The chain recombines TRBV4-2 with TRBJ1-2, with unresolved D. The V end lost 1 base, the J end lost 4 bases, and 7 bases lay between the germline ends. CDR3 size: 13 residues. Germline CDR1 reads LGHNA; CDR2 reads YNFKEQ. This CDR3 is CASSQGYPYGYTF. The CDR3 DNA reads TGTGCCAGCAGCCAAGGGTATCCCTATGGCTACACCTTC.

The chain uses TRBV4-3 and TRBJ2-1, with D uncertain. V lost 3 bases and J 4 bases, leaving 16 bases between the germline ends. CDR3 length equals 16 residues. Germline CDR1 is LGHNA and CDR2 is YSLEER. The CDR3 reads CASSQRTPAAYNEQFF. The DNA for the CDR3 is TGCGCCAGCAGCCAGCGTACGCCCGCGGCTTACAATGAGCAGTTCTTC.